A selection of T cell receptor beta chains follows, all from one sample in a study of blood T cells in healthy people across ages. TCRdb independently ran MiXCR on the 5' RACE reads; one entry per CDR3 protein. The sample lists approximately 850,000 distinct CDR3 sequences; about 62% were seen once. Material: blood. These receptors came from a man aged 25 to 40 in good health. Both conserved end residues are part of each CDR3. The order of the fields is clone size, D gene, V gene, J gene, CDR3 DNA, CDR3 protein. The D gene is left open where the match is weak. Clone size is stated in some rows and not others, as once, few, many or a class when expanded.

>-|TRBD2|TRBV7-2|TRBJ2-3
TGTGCCAGCAGCTTAGGGGGTTGGAGCGGGAGCAGCACAGATACGCAGTATTTT
CASSLGGWSGSSTDTQYF
>-|-|TRBV16|TRBJ1-6
TGTGCCAGCAGCCAATCGATATACTCCTATAATTCACCCCTCCACTTT
CASSQSIYSYNSPLHF
>few|TRBD2|TRBV29-1|TRBJ2-7
TGCAGCGTTGTAGGGACTAGCGGGAGTAACTACGAGCAGTACTTC
CSVVGTSGSNYEQYF
>few|-|TRBV15|TRBJ1-1
TGTGCCACCAGCAGAGAAAGGCAGGGTATCACTGAAGCTTTCTTT
CATSRERQGITEAFF
>once|-|TRBV12-5|TRBJ1-5
TGTGCTAGTGGTTTGGAGACAGGAAAGCAGCCCCAGCATTTT
CASGLETGKQPQHF
>-|TRBD1|TRBV12-3/TRBV12-4|TRBJ2-3
TGTGCCAGCAGTCGACAGGGGTTTGGCACAGATACGCAGTATTTT
CASSRQGFGTDTQYF
>-|TRBD2|TRBV2|TRBJ2-7
TGTGCCAGCCATGGACTAGCTCCCTACGAGCAGTACTTC
CASHGLAPYEQYF
>few|-|TRBV20-1|TRBJ2-4
TGCAGTGCTAGTTCGGGGCCGCAAAACATTCAGTACTTC
CSASSGPQNIQYF
>few|TRBD1|TRBV6-2/TRBV6-3|TRBJ2-4
TGTGCCAGCAGGCCCGGGACAGGCTTTGGACAGTACTTC
CASRPGTGFGQYF
>-|-|TRBV18|TRBJ1-6
TGTGCCAGCTCACCACCGGGGCAGGGCAGCTTCAATTCACCCCTCCACTTT
CASSPPGQGSFNSPLHF
>-|-|TRBV12-3/TRBV12-4|TRBJ2-6
TGTGCCAGCAGTTTTATTCCGGGGTGGGGCTCCTCTGGGGCCAACGTCCTGACTTTC
CASSFIPGWGSSGANVLTF
>few|-|TRBV29-1|TRBJ2-5
TGCAGCGTTGAAGGAGGAGGGATGAAGACCCAGTACTTC
CSVEGGGMKTQYF
>-|-|TRBV6-5|TRBJ1-2
TGTGCCTGCAGTTACTTGGCGGAACCCAACTATGGCTACACCTTC
CACSYLAEPNYGYTF
>-|-|TRBV10-2|TRBJ2-1
TGCGCCAGCCGGGGAGGCTACGACAATGAGCAGTTCTTC
CASRGGYDNEQFF
>-|-|TRBV6-1|TRBJ2-5
TGTGCCAGCAGTGTACGGGGGGCAGAGACCCAGTACTTC
CASSVRGAETQYF
>-|TRBD1|TRBV29-1|TRBJ1-5
TGCAGCGCCGGACAGGGTAGCATTCAGCCCCAGCATTTT
CSAGQGSIQPQHF
>few|-|TRBV20-1|TRBJ2-1
TGCAGTGCTAGCTCGGCAGTCTACAATGAGCAGTTCTTC
CSASSAVYNEQFF
>-|TRBD2|TRBV20-1|TRBJ2-5
TGCAGTGCTAGAGATCCTAGCGGGGGGGCCGGAGAGACCCAGTACTTC
CSARDPSGGAGETQYF
>few|TRBD1|TRBV9|TRBJ2-1
TGTGCCAGCAGCGTAGAGACAGGGAACCCCCGTGAGCAGTTCTTC
CASSVETGNPREQFF
>-|-|TRBV29-1|TRBJ2-5
TGCAGCGTAATCTTTATGCGGGAGACCCAGTACTTC
CSVIFMRETQYF
>-|TRBD1|TRBV7-2|TRBJ1-2
TGTGCCAGCAGCCTCACGGACAGGCCCTATGGCTACACCTTC
CASSLTDRPYGYTF
>-|TRBD2|TRBV12-3/TRBV12-4|TRBJ2-1
TGTGCCAGCAGTTTCGTTAGCGGGAGAATGTATGAGCAGTTCTTC
CASSFVSGRMYEQFF
>-|-|TRBV11-3|TRBJ2-4
TGTGCCAGCAGGATTGTAGGACGGTTCGGGGGAAACATTCAGTACTTC
CASRIVGRFGGNIQYF
>-|-|TRBV20-1|TRBJ1-1
TGCAGTGCTAGAGATCTGGAGGGTGGTGAAACTGAAGCTTTCTTT
CSARDLEGGETEAFF
>-|-|TRBV30|TRBJ1-2
TGTGCCTGGAGTGTTGCGGGGACCGTCTACACCTTC
CAWSVAGTVYTF
>-|TRBD1|TRBV12-3/TRBV12-4|TRBJ2-7
TGTGCCAGCAGCGACGACAGGGAGAGTTACGAGCAGTACTTC
CASSDDRESYEQYF
>once|-|TRBV10-3|TRBJ2-3
TGTGCCATCACCGGTCAGACGGGAGATACGCAGTATTTT
CAITGQTGDTQYF
>-|-|TRBV9|TRBJ2-2
TGTGCCAGCAGCGTAGCTGGAGAGAACACCGGGGAGCTGTTTTTT
CASSVAGENTGELFF
>-|-|TRBV7-9|TRBJ2-5
TGTGCCAGCAGGCGACAAGGGGAGCAGTACTTC
CASRRQGEQYF